These 14 T cell receptor beta chains were sequenced from one sample in a study of synovial regulatory T cells in juvenile arthritis. The antigens these receptors bind are not known. Study-wide results and limits: Compared with other blood Treg cells, inflammation-associated Treg cells had reduced TCR diversity.

Sequencing used immunoSEQ multiplex PCR; TCRdb keeps in-frame clones, though not all of them. The sample holds over a thousand clones. The sample taken for sequencing was Treg cells from blood. Subset of the sample: HLA-DR+ inflammation-associated blood Treg cells. Receptor source: a donor aged 2-35 years with juvenile idiopathic arthritis.

This clone is identified as medium-sized from frequency. This chain links TRBV7-9 with TRBJ1-2; TCRdb designates TRBD1, a call that cannot be tested without DNA. The CDR3 has 15 residues. DNA for this receptor is not on file. Germline CDR1 is SEHNR and CDR2 is FQNEAQ (reference sequence). The CDR3 loop is CASSLESSRIRGYTF. The full variable domain, in which reference TRBV7-9 and TRBJ1-2 provide the parts outside the CDR3, is DTGVSQNPRHKITKRGQNVTFRCDPISEHNRLYWYRQTLGQGPEFLTYFQNEAQLEKSRLLSDRFSAERPKGSFSTLEIQRTEQGDSAMYLCASSLESSRIRGYTFGSGTRLTVV.

This clone registers medium-sized by frequency. The CDR3 here is CASSQGGRVSPLHF. The chain combines TRBV14 with TRBJ1-6; TCRdb designates TRBD1, a call that cannot be tested without DNA. CDR3 length equals 14 residues. DNA was not recorded. The germline V gene encodes CDR1 SGHDN and CDR2 FVKESK. Supplemented by reference TRBV14 and TRBJ1-6, the full variable domain reads EAGVTQFPSHSVIEKGQTVTLRCDPISGHDNLYWYRRVMGKEIKFLLHFVKESKQDESGMPNNRFLAERTGGTYSTLKVQPAELEDSGVYFCASSQGGRVSPLHFGNGTRLTVT.

Judged by frequency, this clone is medium-sized. The chain combines TRBV5-1 with TRBJ1-4; checking the TCRdb D call of TRBD1 is not possible without DNA. Germline V gene lookup returns CDR1 SGHRS and CDR2 YFSETQ. The CDR3 runs 14 residues. The record lacks a DNA sequence. The CDR3 is CASSPGQGREKLFF.

This chain joins TRBV15 and TRBJ2-5; the TCRdb D gene call, TRBD2, has no DNA to confirm it. The CDR3 runs to 15 residues. Only the protein is available. Germline V gives CDR1 LNHNV, CDR2 YYDKDF (reference sequence). CDR3 amino acids: CATSRDLASGETQYF.

Measured by frequency, this clone is medium-sized. The chain has TRBV7-3 and TRBJ1-4. The germline V gene has CDR1 SGHTA and CDR2 FQGTGA. This CDR3 is 14 amino acids long. The protein alone is recorded here. CDR3 sequence reads: CASSLTGAGEKLFF.

According to its frequency, this clone is medium-sized. The J gene is TRBJ2-3, the V gene TRBV6-5; TCRdb's D call, TRBD2, is unchecked because there is no DNA. This CDR3 contains 14 residues. A DNA sequence was not provided. In germline, CDR1 is MNHEY, CDR2 SVGAGI. The CDR3 protein is CASSSRRRTDTQYF.

This clone counts as medium-sized (0.01 to 0.1%) by frequency. The chain has TRBV10-3 and TRBJ2-1; the D call of TRBD1 rests on TCRdb alone, since no DNA is present to check it. In germline, CDR1 is ENHRY, CDR2 SYGVKD. The CDR3 loop spans 17 amino acids. Nucleotide data are not available. The CDR3 reads CAISGSRTISGYNEQFF.

The chain has TRBV5-1 and TRBJ2-5; TCRdb picks TRBD2, but there is no DNA to check that call. Germline CDR1 SGHRS, CDR2 YFSETQ. The length of the CDR3 is 16 residues. The DNA is not on file. CDR3 in amino acids: CASSGRASGSKETQYF.

This clone is classed as large (0.1 to 1%) by frequency. This sequence joins TRBV21-1 and TRBJ2-7; TCRdb outputs TRBD1, but without DNA this stays unchecked. TRBV21-1 is a listed pseudogene. CDR3 size: 19 residues. Only the protein is available. The CDR3 reads CASSKGGRGGHYPSYEQYF.

This clone is called medium-sized based on its frequency. The rearrangement links TRBV6-6 to TRBJ2-7; TCRdb picks TRBD1, but there is no DNA to check that call. The CDR3 contains 15 residues. DNA is not recorded here. Germline V CDR1 and CDR2: MNHNY, SVGAGI (reference sequence). CDR3 in amino acids: CASSYPGQGNYEQYF.

CDR3 sequence: CASSLGLGSEMGHGYTF. The chain is built from TRBV7-9 and TRBJ1-2. CDR1 SEHNR and CDR2 FQNEAQ come from the germline V gene (reference sequence). This CDR3 contains 17 residues. This entry has no DNA.

This clone registers medium-sized by frequency. The rearrangement links TRBV11-2 to TRBJ2-7; without DNA, the TCRdb call of TRBD1 cannot be checked. Germline V lookup: CDR1 SGHAT, CDR2 FQNNGV. CDR3 length equals 14 residues. The coding DNA is unavailable. The CDR3 region is CASSFGQGTYEQYF.

Frequency places this clone as large. The V and J genes are TRBV5-8 and TRBJ2-2; TCRdb picks TRBD2, but there is no DNA to check that call. The V gene's germline CDR1 is SGHTS and CDR2 YDEGEE. The CDR3 is 14 amino acids. DNA for this receptor is not on file. CDR3: CASSLLGNTGELFF.

Measured by frequency, this clone is medium-sized. The gene calls are TRBV12-5 and TRBJ2-4; TCRdb's assignment of TRBD2 cannot be checked, as there is no DNA. The CDR3 contains 15 residues. The DNA sequence is not available. Germline CDR1 reads LGHNT; CDR2 reads FRNRAP. The chain's CDR3 is CASGLGLIAKNIQYF. Drawing the rest from reference TRBV12-5 and TRBJ2-4, the complete variable domain is DARVTQTPRHKVTEMGQEVTMRCQPILGHNTVFWYRQTMMQGLELLAYFRNRAPLDDSGMPKDRFSAEMPDATLATLKIQPSEPRDSAVYFCASGLGLIAKNIQYFGAGTRLSVL.